A selection of T cell receptor beta chains follows, all from one sample in a study of blood T cell repertoires in COVID-19. Clones were sequenced by immunoSEQ multiplex PCR, and TCRdb holds only the in-frame ones, with some missing. This sample carries hundreds of thousands of clones, about 90% of them seen once, and the ten largest clones take about 0.91%. The specimen sequenced was peripheral blood. Source of these receptors: a man aged 18 to 29 with COVID-19, enrolled during active disease. Both conserved end residues are part of each CDR3. Fields, in order: clone size, J gene, D gene, V gene, CDR3 protein, CDR3 DNA. A D gene is named only where the DNA matches it firmly. Only some rows state a clone size, as once, few, many or a class for expanded clones.

clone size: .
J gene: TRBJ1-1
D gene: .
V gene: TRBV6-5
CDR3 protein: CASSQPGQTNTEAFF
CDR3 DNA: TGTGCCAGCAGCCAACCGGGACAAACGAACACTGAAGCTTTCTTT

clone size: .
J gene: TRBJ1-5
D gene: .
V gene: TRBV4-1
CDR3 protein: CASSQGWAGDDQPQHF
CDR3 DNA: TGCGCCAGCAGCCAAGGGTGGGCGGGAGACGATCAGCCCCAGCATTTT

clone size: .
J gene: TRBJ1-2
D gene: .
V gene: TRBV6-5
CDR3 protein: CASRQGALGYTF
CDR3 DNA: TGTGCCAGCAGACAGGGTGCGCTAGGCTACACCTTC

clone size: once
J gene: TRBJ1-3
D gene: .
V gene: TRBV30
CDR3 protein: CAWSVQALTGNTIYF
CDR3 DNA: TGTGCCTGGAGTGTACAGGCATTGACTGGAAACACCATATATTTT

clone size: .
J gene: TRBJ1-4
D gene: .
V gene: TRBV5-1
CDR3 protein: CASSLEGVGNEKLFF
CDR3 DNA: TGCGCCAGCAGCTTGGAAGGGGTGGGAAATGAAAAACTGTTTTTT

clone size: .
J gene: TRBJ1-5
D gene: .
V gene: TRBV7-3
CDR3 protein: CASAGPVGIKPQHF
CDR3 DNA: TGTGCCAGCGCAGGCCCGGTCGGGATTAAGCCCCAGCATTTT

clone size: .
J gene: TRBJ1-2
D gene: .
V gene: TRBV4-2
CDR3 protein: CASSQDQHADGYTF
CDR3 DNA: TGTGCCAGCAGCCAAGATCAGCATGCGGATGGCTACACCTTC

clone size: .
J gene: TRBJ1-2
D gene: .
V gene: TRBV3-1/TRBV3-2
CDR3 protein: CASSQVTVLGYGYTF
CDR3 DNA: TGTGCCAGCAGCCAAGTCACAGTTCTTGGCTATGGCTACACCTTC

clone size: .
J gene: TRBJ2-4
D gene: TRBD1
V gene: TRBV2
CDR3 protein: CASSTQGELAKNIQYF
CDR3 DNA: TGTGCCAGCAGTACCCAGGGGGAACTAGCCAAAAACATTCAGTACTTC

clone size: once
J gene: TRBJ2-7
D gene: .
V gene: TRBV5-1
CDR3 protein: CASSLGTNSYEQYF
CDR3 DNA: TGCGCCAGCAGCTTGGGGACTAACTCCTACGAGCAGTACTTC

clone size: .
J gene: TRBJ1-4
D gene: .
V gene: TRBV5-4
CDR3 protein: CASSPRGGAINEKLFF
CDR3 DNA: TGTGCCAGCAGCCCTCGGGGGGGGGCGATTAATGAAAAACTGTTTTTT

clone size: .
J gene: TRBJ2-3
D gene: TRBD2
V gene: TRBV9
CDR3 protein: CASSVGASGGSRDTQYF
CDR3 DNA: TGTGCCAGCAGCGTCGGGGCTAGCGGGGGGTCTAGGGATACGCAGTATTTT

clone size: .
J gene: TRBJ2-2
D gene: TRBD1
V gene: TRBV18
CDR3 protein: CASSPYRDRVAARTGELFF
CDR3 DNA: TGTGCCAGCTCACCCTACCGGGACAGGGTGGCCGCACGGACCGGGGAGCTGTTTTTT

clone size: .
J gene: TRBJ1-1
D gene: TRBD1
V gene: TRBV6-5
CDR3 protein: CASSYATGIGEAFF
CDR3 DNA: TGTGCCAGCAGTTACGCGACAGGGATTGGTGAAGCTTTCTTT